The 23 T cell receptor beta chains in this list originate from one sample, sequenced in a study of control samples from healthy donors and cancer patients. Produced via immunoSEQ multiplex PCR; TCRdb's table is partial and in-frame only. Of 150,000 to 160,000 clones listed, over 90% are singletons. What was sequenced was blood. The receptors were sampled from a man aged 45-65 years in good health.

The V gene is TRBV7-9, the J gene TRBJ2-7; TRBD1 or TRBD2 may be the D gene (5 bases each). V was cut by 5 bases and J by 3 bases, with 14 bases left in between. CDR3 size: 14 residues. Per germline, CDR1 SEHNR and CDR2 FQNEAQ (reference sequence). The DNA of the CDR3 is TGTGCCAGCAGCCGACCGGGACGGGGCTACGAGCAGTACTTC. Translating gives CASSRPGRGYEQYF.

The DNA of the CDR3 is TGTGCCAGCAGTGAGGACAGGAGCCCTTATATTTATGGCTACACCTTC. Translated, it gives CASSEDRSPYIYGYTF. The J gene is TRBJ1-2, the V gene TRBV6-1; 7 bases are shared with TRBD1. V shed 3 bases, J shed 5 bases, and the junction held 12 bases outside the gene matches. CDR1 is MNHNS, CDR2 SASEGT, per germline. This CDR3 is 16 amino acids long.

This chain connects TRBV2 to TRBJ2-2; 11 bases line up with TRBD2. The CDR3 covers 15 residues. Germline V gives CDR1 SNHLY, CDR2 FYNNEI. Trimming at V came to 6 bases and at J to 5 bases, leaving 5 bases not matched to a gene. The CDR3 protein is CASRTSGILTGELFF. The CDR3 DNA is TGTGCCAGCAGGACTAGCGGGATCTTAACCGGGGAGCTGTTTTTT.

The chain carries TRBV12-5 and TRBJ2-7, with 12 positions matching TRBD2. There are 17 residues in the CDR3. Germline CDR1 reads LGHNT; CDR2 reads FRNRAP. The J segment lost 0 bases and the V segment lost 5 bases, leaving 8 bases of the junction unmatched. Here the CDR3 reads CASGPGLAGNRSYEQYF. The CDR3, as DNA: TGTGCTAGTGGTCCCGGACTAGCGGGAAACCGCTCCTACGAGCAGTACTTC.

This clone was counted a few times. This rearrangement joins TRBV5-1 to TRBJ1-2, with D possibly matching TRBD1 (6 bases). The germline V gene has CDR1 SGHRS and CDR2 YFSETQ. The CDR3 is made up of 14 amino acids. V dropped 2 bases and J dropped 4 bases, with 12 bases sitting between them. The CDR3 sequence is CASSFDGGLYGYTF. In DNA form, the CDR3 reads TGCGCCAGCAGCTTTGACGGGGGCCTCTATGGCTACACCTTC.

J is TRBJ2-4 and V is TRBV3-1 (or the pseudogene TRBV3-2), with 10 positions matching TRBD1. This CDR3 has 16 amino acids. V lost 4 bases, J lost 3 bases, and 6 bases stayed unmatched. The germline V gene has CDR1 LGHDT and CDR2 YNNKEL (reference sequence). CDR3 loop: CASSPRTGGGKNIQYF. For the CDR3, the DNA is TGTGCCAGCAGCCCCCGGACAGGGGGAGGCAAAAACATTCAGTACTTC.

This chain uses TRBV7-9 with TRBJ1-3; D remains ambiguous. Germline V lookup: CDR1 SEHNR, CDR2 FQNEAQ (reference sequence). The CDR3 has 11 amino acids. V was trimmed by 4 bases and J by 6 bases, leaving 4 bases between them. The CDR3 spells CASSSINTIYF. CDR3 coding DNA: TGTGCCAGCAGCTCGATAAACACCATATATTTT.

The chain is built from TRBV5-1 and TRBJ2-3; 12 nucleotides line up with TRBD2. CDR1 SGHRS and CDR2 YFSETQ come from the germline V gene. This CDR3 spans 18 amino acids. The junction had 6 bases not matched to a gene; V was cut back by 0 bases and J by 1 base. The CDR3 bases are TGCGCCAGCAGCTTGGCCCTAGCGGGAGGGCCGGGCACAGATACGCAGTATTTT. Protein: CASSLALAGGPGTDTQYF.

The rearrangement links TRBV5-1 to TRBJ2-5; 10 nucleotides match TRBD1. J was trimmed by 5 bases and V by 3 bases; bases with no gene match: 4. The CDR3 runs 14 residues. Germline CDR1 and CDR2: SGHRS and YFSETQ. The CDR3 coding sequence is TGCGCCAGCAGCTGGGGACAGGGGTACGAGACCCAGTACTTC. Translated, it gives CASSWGQGYETQYF.

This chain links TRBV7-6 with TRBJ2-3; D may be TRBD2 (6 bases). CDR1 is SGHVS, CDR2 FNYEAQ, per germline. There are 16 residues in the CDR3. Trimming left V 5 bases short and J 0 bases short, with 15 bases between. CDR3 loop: CASSTTGALSTDTQYF. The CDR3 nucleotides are TGTGCCAGCAGCACTACGGGAGCCCTTAGCACAGATACGCAGTATTTT.

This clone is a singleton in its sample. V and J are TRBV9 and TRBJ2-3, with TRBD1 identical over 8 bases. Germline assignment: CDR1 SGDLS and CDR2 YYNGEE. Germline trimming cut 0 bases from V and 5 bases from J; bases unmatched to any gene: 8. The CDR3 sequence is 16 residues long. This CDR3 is CASSVGDRGLIDTQYF. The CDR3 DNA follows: TGTGCCAGCAGCGTAGGAGACAGGGGCCTTATAGATACGCAGTATTTT.

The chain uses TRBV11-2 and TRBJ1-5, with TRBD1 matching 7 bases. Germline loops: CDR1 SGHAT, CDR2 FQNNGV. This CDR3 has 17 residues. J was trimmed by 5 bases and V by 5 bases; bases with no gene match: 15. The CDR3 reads CASSPWDSGVWDQPQHF. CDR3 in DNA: TGTGCCAGCAGCCCCTGGGACAGTGGGGTTTGGGATCAGCCCCAGCATTTT.

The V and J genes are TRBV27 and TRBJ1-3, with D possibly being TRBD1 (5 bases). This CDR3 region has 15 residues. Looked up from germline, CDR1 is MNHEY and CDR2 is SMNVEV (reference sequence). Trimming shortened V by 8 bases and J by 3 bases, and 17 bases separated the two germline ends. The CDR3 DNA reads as TGTGCCAGCGGCCTCGGGGGTCCAAATGGAAACACCATATATTTT. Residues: CASGLGGPNGNTIYF.

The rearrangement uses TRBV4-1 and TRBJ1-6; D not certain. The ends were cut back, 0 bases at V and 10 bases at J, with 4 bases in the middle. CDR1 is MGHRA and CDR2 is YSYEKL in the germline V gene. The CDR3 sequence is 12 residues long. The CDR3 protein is CASSQDLSPLHF. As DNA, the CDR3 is TGCGCCAGCAGCCAAGATTTATCACCCCTCCACTTT.

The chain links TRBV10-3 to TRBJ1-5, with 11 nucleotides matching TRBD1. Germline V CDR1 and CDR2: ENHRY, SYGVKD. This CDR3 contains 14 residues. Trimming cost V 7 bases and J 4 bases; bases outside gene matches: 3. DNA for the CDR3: TGTGCCATCAAGGACAGGGGGCAAAATCAGCCCCAGCATTTT. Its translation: CAIKDRGQNQPQHF.

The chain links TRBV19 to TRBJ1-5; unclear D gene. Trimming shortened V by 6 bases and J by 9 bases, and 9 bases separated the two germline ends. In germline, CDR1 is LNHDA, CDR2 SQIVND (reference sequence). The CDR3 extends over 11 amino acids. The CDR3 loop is CASSTAPPQHF. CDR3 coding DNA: TGTGCCAGTAGCACAGCCCCGCCCCAGCATTTT.

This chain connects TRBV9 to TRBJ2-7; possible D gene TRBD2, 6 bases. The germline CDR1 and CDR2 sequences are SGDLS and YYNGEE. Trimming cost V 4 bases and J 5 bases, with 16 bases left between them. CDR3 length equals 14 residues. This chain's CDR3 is CASSFGGSWDEQYF. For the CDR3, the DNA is TGTGCCAGCAGCTTCGGGGGTTCCTGGGACGAGCAGTACTTC. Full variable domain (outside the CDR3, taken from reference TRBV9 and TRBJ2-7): DSGVTQTPKHLITATGQRVTLRCSPRSGDLSVYWYQQSLDQGLQFLIQYYNGEERAKGNILERFSAQQFPDLHSELNLSSLELGDSALYFCASSFGGSWDEQYFGPGTRLTVT.

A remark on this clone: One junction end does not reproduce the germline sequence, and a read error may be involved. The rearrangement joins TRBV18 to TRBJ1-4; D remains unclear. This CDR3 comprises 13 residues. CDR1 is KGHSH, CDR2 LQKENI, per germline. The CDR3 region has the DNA TGTGCCAGCTCAGCACCCAGAGACGAAAAACTGTTTTTT. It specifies CASSAPRDEKLFF.

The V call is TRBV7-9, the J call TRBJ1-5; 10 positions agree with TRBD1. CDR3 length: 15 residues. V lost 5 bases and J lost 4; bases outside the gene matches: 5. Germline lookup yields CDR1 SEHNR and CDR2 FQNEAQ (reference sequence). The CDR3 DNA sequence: TGTGCCAGCAGCCCGCCGGGACAGGGGAATCAGCCCCAGCATTTT. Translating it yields CASSPPGQGNQPQHF. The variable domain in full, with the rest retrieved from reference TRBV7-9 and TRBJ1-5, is DTGVSQNPRHKITKRGQNVTFRCDPISEHNRLYWYRQTLGQGPEFLTYFQNEAQLEKSRLLSDRFSAERPKGSFSTLEIQRTEQGDSAMYLCASSPPGQGNQPQHFGDGTRLSIL.

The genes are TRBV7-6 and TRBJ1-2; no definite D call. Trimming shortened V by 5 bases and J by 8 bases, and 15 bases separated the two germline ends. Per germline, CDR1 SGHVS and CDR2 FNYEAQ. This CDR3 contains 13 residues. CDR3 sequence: CASSLYSSGGYTF. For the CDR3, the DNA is TGTGCCAGCAGCCTCTATTCGTCCGGGGGCTACACCTTC.

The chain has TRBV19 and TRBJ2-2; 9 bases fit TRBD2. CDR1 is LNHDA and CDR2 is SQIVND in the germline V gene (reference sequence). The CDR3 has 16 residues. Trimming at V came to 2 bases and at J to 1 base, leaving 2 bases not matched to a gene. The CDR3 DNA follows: TGTGCCAGTAGTATACGTAGCGGGAGGAACACCGGGGAGCTGTTTTTT. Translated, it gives CASSIRSGRNTGELFF.

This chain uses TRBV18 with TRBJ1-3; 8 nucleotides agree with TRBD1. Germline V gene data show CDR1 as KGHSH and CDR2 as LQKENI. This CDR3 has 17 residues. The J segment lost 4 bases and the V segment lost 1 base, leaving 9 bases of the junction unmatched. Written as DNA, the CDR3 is TGTGCCAGCTCACCACTCGGACAGGGAACAAGGGGAAACACCATATATTTT. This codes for CASSPLGQGTRGNTIYF. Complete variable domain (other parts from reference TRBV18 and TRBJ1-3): NAGVMQNPRHLVRRRGQEARLRCSPMKGHSHVYWYRQLPEEGLKFMVYLQKENIIDESGMPKERFSAEFPKEGPSILRIQQVVRGDSAAYFCASSPLGQGTRGNTIYFGEGSWLTVV.

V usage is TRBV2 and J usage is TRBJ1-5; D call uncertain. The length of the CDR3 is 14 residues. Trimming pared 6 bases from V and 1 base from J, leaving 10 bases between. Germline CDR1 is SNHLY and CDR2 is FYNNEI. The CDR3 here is CASSLHWSNQPQHF. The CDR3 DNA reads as TGTGCCAGCAGCCTTCATTGGAGCAATCAGCCCCAGCATTTT.